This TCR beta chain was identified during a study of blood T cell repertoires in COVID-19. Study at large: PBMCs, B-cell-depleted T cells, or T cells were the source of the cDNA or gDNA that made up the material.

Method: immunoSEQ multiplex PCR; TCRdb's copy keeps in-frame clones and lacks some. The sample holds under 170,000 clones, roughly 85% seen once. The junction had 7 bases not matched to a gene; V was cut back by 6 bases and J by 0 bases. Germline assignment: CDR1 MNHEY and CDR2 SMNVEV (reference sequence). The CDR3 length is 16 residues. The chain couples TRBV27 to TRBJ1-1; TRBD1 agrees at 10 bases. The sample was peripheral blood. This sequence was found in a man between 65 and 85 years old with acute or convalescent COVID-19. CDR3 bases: TGTGCCAGCAGGCGGACAGGGGGGGGTTTGAACACTGAAGCTTTCTTT. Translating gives CASRRTGGGLNTEAFF.